A selection of T cell receptor beta chains follows, all from one sample in a study of cytomegalovirus exposure and HLA in healthy donors. Profiling relied on immunoSEQ multiplex PCR, and the TCRdb table lists in-frame clones only, not all of them. The table has some 170,000 clones, roughly 79% seen once. Sequenced input: PBMCs. The receptors were gathered from a man in his forties in good health and CMV-seropositive. The CDR3 runs from the conserved cysteine through the conserved F or W. A D gene is named only where the DNA matches it firmly. Only part of the rows carry a size: once, few, many, or a class if the clone is expanded.

J | D | V | size | DNA | CDR3
TRBJ2-7 | - | TRBV5-4 | few | TGTGCCAGCAGCCCCGAGTGGGGCCGGAACGAGCAGTACTTC | CASSPEWGRNEQYF
TRBJ2-2 | TRBD2 | TRBV7-3 | once | TGTGCCAGCAGTCGGGAGGGGAACACCGGGGAGCTGTTTTTT | CASSREGNTGELFF
TRBJ1-4 | - | TRBV7-9 | - | TGTGCCAGCAGCTCAAGCATCCCGCGGACAGCAGATGAAAAACTGTTTTTT | CASSSSIPRTADEKLFF
TRBJ2-1 | - | TRBV28 | - | TGTGCCAGCAGTTTGGAGCCAGGGTTAAGCAATGAGCAGTTCTTC | CASSLEPGLSNEQFF
TRBJ2-1 | TRBD2 | TRBV4-1 | - | TGCGCCAGCAGACCCTATAGCGGGAGGGAAAATGAGCAGTTCTTC | CASRPYSGRENEQFF
TRBJ2-1 | TRBD1 | TRBV28 | once | TGTGCCAGCATATCACAGGGGTCTTTCCATGAGCAGTTCTTC | CASISQGSFHEQFF
TRBJ2-7 | TRBD1 | TRBV6-5 | - | TGTGCCAGCAGCCACGGACAGGGCTACGAGCAGTACTTC | CASSHGQGYEQYF
TRBJ2-7 | TRBD1 | TRBV7-3 | - | TGTGCCAGCAGCCTAGCAGGGGGCACCTACGAGCAGTACTTC | CASSLAGGTYEQYF
TRBJ2-2 | TRBD1 | TRBV7-9 | few | TGTGCCAGCACCACCGGGACAGGGGCTACGGGGACCGGGGAGCTGTTTTTT | CASTTGTGATGTGELFF
TRBJ2-2 | - | TRBV4-2 | - | TGTGCCAGCAGCCAAGATTCGAAAGCGAGAACCGGGGAGCTGTTTTTT | CASSQDSKARTGELFF
TRBJ1-3 | - | TRBV19 | - | TGTGCCAGTAGTATAGCGGCCGGGGCTGGAAACACCATATATTTT | CASSIAAGAGNTIYF
TRBJ2-6 | - | TRBV5-1 | - | TGCGCCAGCAGCCCGGGGGGCGGGATTCGCTCTGGGGCCAACGTCCTGACTTTC | CASSPGGGIRSGANVLTF
TRBJ2-1 | TRBD2 | TRBV9 | - | TGTGCCAGCAGCGGGACTAGCGCTGGGAATGAGCAGTTCTTC | CASSGTSAGNEQFF
TRBJ2-7 | - | TRBV4-1 | - | TGCGCCAGCAGCCACATCGCAGGCGAGCAGTACTTC | CASSHIAGEQYF
TRBJ2-3 | - | TRBV9 | - | TGTGCCAGCAGCGTATATGGAGGGATCACAGATACGCAGTATTTT | CASSVYGGITDTQYF
TRBJ1-1 | - | TRBV19 | - | TGTGCCAGTAGTAAAACAGGACAGAACACTGAAGCTTTCTTT | CASSKTGQNTEAFF
TRBJ2-2 | TRBD2 | TRBV9 | - | TGTGCCAGCAGCGTGGGACTAGCGGAGAACACCGGGGAGCTGTTTTTT | CASSVGLAENTGELFF